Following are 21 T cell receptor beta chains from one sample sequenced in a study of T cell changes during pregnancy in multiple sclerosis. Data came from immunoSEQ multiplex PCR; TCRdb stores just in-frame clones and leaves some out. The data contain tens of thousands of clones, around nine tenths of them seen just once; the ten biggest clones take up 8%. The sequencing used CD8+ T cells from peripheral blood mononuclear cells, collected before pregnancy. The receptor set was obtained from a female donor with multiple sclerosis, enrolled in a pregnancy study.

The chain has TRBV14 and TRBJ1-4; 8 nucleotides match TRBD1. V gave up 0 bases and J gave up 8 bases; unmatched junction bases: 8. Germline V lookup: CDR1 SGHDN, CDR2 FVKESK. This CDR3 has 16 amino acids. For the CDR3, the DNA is TGTGCCAGCAGCCAAGATTTTGGACAGGGTGGCGAAAAACTGTTTTTT. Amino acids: CASSQDFGQGGEKLFF.

CDR3 nucleotides: TGTGCCAGCACACCCAACTACTACGAGCAGTACTTC. It specifies CASTPNYYEQYF. The V call is TRBV28, the J call TRBJ2-7; D remains ambiguous. Looked up from germline, CDR1 is MDHEN and CDR2 is SYDVKM. Trimming cost V 7 bases and J 3 bases, with 10 bases left between them. The CDR3 has 12 amino acids. Combining the CDR3 with reference TRBV28 and TRBJ2-7 gives the whole variable domain DVKVTQSSRYLVKRTGEKVFLECVQDMDHENMFWYRQDPGLGLRLIYFSYDVKMKEKGDIPEGYSVSREKKERFSLILESASTNQTSMYLCASTPNYYEQYFGPGTRLTVT.

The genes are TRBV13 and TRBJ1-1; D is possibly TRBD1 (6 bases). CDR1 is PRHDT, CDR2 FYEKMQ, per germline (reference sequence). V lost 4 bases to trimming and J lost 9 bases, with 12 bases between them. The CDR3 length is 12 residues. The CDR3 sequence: CASSSDSRQAFF. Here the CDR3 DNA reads TGTGCCAGCAGCTCGGACAGTAGACAAGCTTTCTTT. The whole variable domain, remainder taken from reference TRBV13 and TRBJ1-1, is AAGVIQSPRHLIKEKRETATLKCYPIPRHDTVYWYQQGPGQDPQFLISFYEKMQSDKGSIPDRFSAQQFSDYHSELNMSSLELGDSALYFCASSSDSRQAFFGQGTRLTVV.

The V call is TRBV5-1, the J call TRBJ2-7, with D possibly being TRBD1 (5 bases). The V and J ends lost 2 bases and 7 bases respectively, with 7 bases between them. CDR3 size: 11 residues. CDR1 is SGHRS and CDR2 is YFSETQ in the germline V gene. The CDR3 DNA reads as TGCGCCAGCAGCTTCGGACATGAGCAGTACTTC. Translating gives CASSFGHEQYF.

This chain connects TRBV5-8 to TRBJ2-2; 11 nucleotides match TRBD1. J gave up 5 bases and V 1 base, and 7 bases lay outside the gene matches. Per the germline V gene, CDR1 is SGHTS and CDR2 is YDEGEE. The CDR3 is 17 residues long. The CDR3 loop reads CASSLRLGQGGTGELFF. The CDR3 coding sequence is TGTGCCAGCAGCTTGCGGTTGGGACAGGGGGGTACCGGGGAGCTGTTTTTT. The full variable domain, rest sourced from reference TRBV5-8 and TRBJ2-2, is EAGVTQSPTHLIKTRGQQATLRCSPISGHTSVYWYQQALGLGLQFLLWYDEGEERNRGNFPPRFSGRQFPNYSSELNVNALELEDSALYLCASSLRLGQGGTGELFFGEGSRLTVL.

The CDR3 here is CASSRDRVAEKLFF. The CDR3 DNA reads as TGTGCCAGCAGCCGCGACAGGGTAGCCGAAAAACTGTTTTTT. V and J are TRBV7-2 and TRBJ1-4; 7 nucleotides line up with TRBD1. V shed 5 bases and J 8 bases; nucleotides not matched to a gene: 8. In germline, CDR1 is SGHTA, CDR2 FQGNSA. The CDR3 is 14 amino acids.

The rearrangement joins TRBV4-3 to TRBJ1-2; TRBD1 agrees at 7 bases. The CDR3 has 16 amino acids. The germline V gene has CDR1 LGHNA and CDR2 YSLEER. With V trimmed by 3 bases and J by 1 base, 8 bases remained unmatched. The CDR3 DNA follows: TGCGCCAGCAGCCACGTCGGGACAGCGAATAACTATGGCTACACCTTC. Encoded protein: CASSHVGTANNYGYTF.

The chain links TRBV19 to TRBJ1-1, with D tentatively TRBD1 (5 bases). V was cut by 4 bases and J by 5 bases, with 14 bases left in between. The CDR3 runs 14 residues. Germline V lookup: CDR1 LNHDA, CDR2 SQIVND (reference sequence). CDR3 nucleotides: TGTGCCAGTAGTAGCCCCGGGCAGGGTACTGAAGCTTTCTTT. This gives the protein CASSSPGQGTEAFF.

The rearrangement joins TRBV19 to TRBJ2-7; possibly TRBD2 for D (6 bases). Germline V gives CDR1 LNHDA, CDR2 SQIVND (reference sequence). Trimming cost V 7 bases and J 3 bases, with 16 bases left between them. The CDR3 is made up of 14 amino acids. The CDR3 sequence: CASTRGGGDYEQYF. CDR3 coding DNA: TGTGCCAGTACCAGAGGAGGAGGGGACTACGAGCAGTACTTC.

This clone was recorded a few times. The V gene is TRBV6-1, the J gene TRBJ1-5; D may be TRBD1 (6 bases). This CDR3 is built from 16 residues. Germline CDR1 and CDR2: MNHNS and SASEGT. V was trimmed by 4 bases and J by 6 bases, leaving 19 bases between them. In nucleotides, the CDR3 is TGTGCCAGCAGTGGTCTTATAACAGGGTTCGTTCAGCCCCAGCATTTT. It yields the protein CASSGLITGFVQPQHF.

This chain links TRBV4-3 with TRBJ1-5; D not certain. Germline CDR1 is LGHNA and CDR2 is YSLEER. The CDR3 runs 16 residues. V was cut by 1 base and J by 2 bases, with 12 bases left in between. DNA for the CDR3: TGCGCCAGCAGCCAAGGTCCGGGAGGGCGCAATCAGCCCCAGCATTTT. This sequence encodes CASSQGPGGRNQPQHF.

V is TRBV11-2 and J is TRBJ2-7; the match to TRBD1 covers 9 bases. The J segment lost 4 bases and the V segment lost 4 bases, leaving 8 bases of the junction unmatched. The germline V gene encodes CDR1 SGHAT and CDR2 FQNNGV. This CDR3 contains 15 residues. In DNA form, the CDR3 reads TGTGCCAGCAGCTGGGGGACAGGGCTTTCGTACGAGCAGTACTTC. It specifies CASSWGTGLSYEQYF.

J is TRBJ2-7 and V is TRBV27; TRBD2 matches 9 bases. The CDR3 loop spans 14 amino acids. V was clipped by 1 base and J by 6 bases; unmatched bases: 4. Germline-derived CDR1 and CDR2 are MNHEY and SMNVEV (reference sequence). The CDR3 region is CASSLLGLAGEQYF. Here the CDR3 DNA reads TGTGCCAGCAGTTTATTGGGACTAGCCGGCGAGCAGTACTTC.

The CDR3 region is CASSVGTVPDTEAFF. Written as DNA, the CDR3 is TGCGCCAGCAGTGTGGGGACAGTGCCGGACACTGAAGCTTTCTTT. This chain uses TRBV10-1 with TRBJ1-1; 7 nucleotides align to TRBD1. Germline V gene lookup returns CDR1 WNHNN and CDR2 SYGVQD (reference sequence). The V gene end was trimmed by 4 bases and the J gene end by 3 bases; junction bases not matched to a gene: 8. This CDR3 comprises 15 residues.

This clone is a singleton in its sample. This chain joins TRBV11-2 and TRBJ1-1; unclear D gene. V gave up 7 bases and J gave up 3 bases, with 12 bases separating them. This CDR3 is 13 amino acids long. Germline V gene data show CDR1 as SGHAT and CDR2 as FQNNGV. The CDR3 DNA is TGTGCCAGCACCATACAGTCTTACACTGAAGCTTTCTTT. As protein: CASTIQSYTEAFF.

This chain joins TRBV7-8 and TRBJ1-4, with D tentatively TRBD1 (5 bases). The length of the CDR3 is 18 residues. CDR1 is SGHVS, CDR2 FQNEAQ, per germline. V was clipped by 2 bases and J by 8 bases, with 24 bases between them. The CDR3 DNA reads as TGTGCCAGCAGCTTAATAACGTTACCGGGGCCCGGGAGGGAAAAACTGTTTTTT. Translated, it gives CASSLITLPGPGREKLFF.

The CDR3 sequence is CSCVGSGDRVYEQYF. In DNA form, the CDR3 reads TGCAGCTGCGTTGGTTCCGGGGACAGGGTCTACGAGCAGTACTTC. This sequence joins TRBV29-1 and TRBJ2-7, with 9 bases aligning to TRBD1. V shed 8 bases and J 3 bases; nucleotides not matched to a gene: 14. Germline V gene data show CDR1 as SQVTM and CDR2 as ANQGSEA. This CDR3 spans 15 amino acids.

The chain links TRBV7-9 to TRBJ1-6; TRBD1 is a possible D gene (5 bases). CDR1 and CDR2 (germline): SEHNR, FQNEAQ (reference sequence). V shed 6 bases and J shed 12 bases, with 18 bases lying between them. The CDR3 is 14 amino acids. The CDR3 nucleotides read TGTGCCAGCAGTCGAGGGACTCCCCTTGGACCCCTCCACTTT. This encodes CASSRGTPLGPLHF.

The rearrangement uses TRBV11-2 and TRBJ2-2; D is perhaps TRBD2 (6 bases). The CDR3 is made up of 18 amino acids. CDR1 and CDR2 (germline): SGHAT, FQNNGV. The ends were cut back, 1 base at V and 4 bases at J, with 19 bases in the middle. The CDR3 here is CASSLGGRQAPPTGELFF. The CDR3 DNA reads TGTGCCAGCAGCTTAGGGGGGAGGCAGGCCCCCCCCACCGGGGAGCTGTTTTTT.

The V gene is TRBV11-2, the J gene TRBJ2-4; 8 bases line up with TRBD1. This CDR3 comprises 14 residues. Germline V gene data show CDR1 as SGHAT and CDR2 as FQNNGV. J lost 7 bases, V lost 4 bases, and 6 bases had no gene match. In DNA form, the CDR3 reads TGTGCCAGCAGCTATCGGCGGACAGGGAACATTCAGTACTTC. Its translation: CASSYRRTGNIQYF.

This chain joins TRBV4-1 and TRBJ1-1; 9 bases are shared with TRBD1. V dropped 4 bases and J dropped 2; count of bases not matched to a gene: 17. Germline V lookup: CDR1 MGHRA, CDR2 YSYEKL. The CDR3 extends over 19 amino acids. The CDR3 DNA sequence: TGCGCCAGCAGCCCACGACAAAGGGCTCCGGGACAGGGAAACACTGAAGCTTTCTTT. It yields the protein CASSPRQRAPGQGNTEAFF.